One and the same sample provided the 31 T cell receptor beta chains below, sequenced in a study of T cell repertoires in cytomegalovirus infection. TCRdb re-analysed the reads in MiXCR, keeping a single row per CDR3 protein. The sample has approximately 390,000 distinct CDR3 sequences; about 35% are singletons. Antigens of these TCRs are unknown. The sample in question was cultured PBMCs, obtained from culture after CMV antigen stimulation. These receptors all stem from a human donor in good health (CMV status not recorded). Some clones in this sample may be carry-over from other donors' samples.

V usage is TRBV7-2 and J usage is TRBJ2-1, with a tentative D call TRBD1 (5 bases). CDR3 length: 14 residues. CDR1 is SGHTA and CDR2 is FQGNSA in the germline V gene. V gave up 5 bases and J gave up 7 bases, with 15 bases separating them. The CDR3 region has the DNA TGTGCCAGCAGCCCGCCAGGGATTCGAAATGAGCAGTTCTTC. Amino acids: CASSPPGIRNEQFF. The variable domain in full, completed from reference TRBV7-2 and TRBJ2-1, reads GAGVSQSPSNKVTEKGKDVELRCDPISGHTALYWYRQSLGQGLEFLIYFQGNSAPDKSGLPSDRFSAERTGGSVSTLTIQRTQQEDSAVYLCASSPPGIRNEQFFGPGTRLTVL.

About this clonotype itself: This may arise from a read error, as a much more abundant clone is one base away. The V call is TRBV7-7, the J call TRBJ2-2; 7 nucleotides align to TRBD1. This CDR3 comprises 13 residues. Germline V CDR1 and CDR2: SSHAT, FNYEAQ (reference sequence). V shed 5 bases, J shed 6 bases, and the junction held 3 bases outside the gene matches. The CDR3 DNA reads as TGTGCCAGCAGCCCGGGACAGCCCGGGGAGCTGTTTTTT. Translated: CASSPGQPGELFF.

The rearrangement links TRBV4-1 to TRBJ2-1; 7 nucleotides match TRBD2. This CDR3 contains 16 residues. Germline trimming cut 0 bases from V and 4 bases from J; bases unmatched to any gene: 6. Germline V lookup: CDR1 MGHRA, CDR2 YSYEKL. CDR3 coding DNA: TGCGCCAGCAGCCAAGATCCAGCGGGACGGTACAATGAGCAGTTCTTC. This sequence encodes CASSQDPAGRYNEQFF.

The rearrangement uses TRBV7-9 and TRBJ2-3; D remains ambiguous. V was trimmed by 3 bases and J by 6 bases, leaving 16 bases between them. Germline V lookup: CDR1 SEHNR, CDR2 FQNEAQ (reference sequence). The CDR3 length is 15 residues. This CDR3 reads CASSLGSLVTDTQYF. The CDR3 region has the DNA TGTGCCAGCAGCTTGGGCTCGCTGGTTACTGATACGCAGTATTTT.

The chain employs TRBV15 and TRBJ1-1; D possibly corresponds to TRBD1 (5 bases). Germline loops: CDR1 LNHNV, CDR2 YYDKDF (reference sequence). Trimming removed 3 bases at V and 8 bases at J, with 13 bases between. The CDR3 covers 13 residues. Here the CDR3 reads CATSRETGTEAFF. Here the CDR3 DNA reads TGTGCCACCAGCAGGGAGACGGGGACGGAAGCTTTCTTT.

This chain's CDR3 is CSVIGLVGTQYF. In nucleotides, the CDR3 is TGCAGCGTTATTGGACTAGTCGGGACCCAGTACTTC. The chain uses TRBV29-1 and TRBJ2-5, with TRBD2 identical over 7 bases. CDR3 length: 12 residues. J gave up 7 bases and V 5 bases, and 7 bases lay outside the gene matches. Looked up from germline, CDR1 is SQVTM and CDR2 is ANQGSEA.

In this sample, this clonotype turned up many times. V gene TRBV19 combines with J gene TRBJ1-5, with 9 positions matching TRBD1. The germline V gene encodes CDR1 LNHDA and CDR2 SQIVND (reference sequence). There are 15 residues in the CDR3. With 6 bases clipped from V and 2 bases from J, the junction kept 5 bases outside the gene matches. CDR3 in DNA: TGTGCCAGTAGGCCGGGACAGGGAGGCAATCAGCCCCAGCATTTT. Protein sequence: CASRPGQGGNQPQHF.

The chain recombines TRBV6-2 or TRBV6-3 with TRBJ2-1; no firm D call. This CDR3 contains 14 residues. V was clipped by 6 bases and J by 2 bases, with 11 bases between them. CDR1 and CDR2 (germline): MNHEY, SVGEGT. The CDR3 spells CASSWGNTYNEQFF. CDR3 bases: TGTGCCAGCAGCTGGGGAAACACCTACAATGAGCAGTTCTTC.

J is TRBJ2-3 and V is TRBV6-2 or TRBV6-3, with 9 bases matching TRBD1. The germline V gene encodes CDR1 MNHEY and CDR2 SVGEGT. Trimming removed 5 bases from V and 6 bases from J; junction bases left unmatched: 12. This CDR3 comprises 16 residues. CDR3 sequence reads: CASSEPGQGILDTQYF. The CDR3 DNA reads as TGTGCCAGCAGTGAACCGGGACAGGGAATTCTGGATACGCAGTATTTT.

The chain combines TRBV7-8 with TRBJ2-1, with D possibly called TRBD1 or TRBD2 (6 bases each). Looked up from germline, CDR1 is SGHVS and CDR2 is FQNEAQ. This CDR3 is 18 amino acids long. V shed 1 base and J shed 2 bases, with 18 bases lying between them. The CDR3 sequence: CASSLEGGEALPYNEQFF. CDR3 DNA sequence: TGTGCCAGCAGCTTAGAGGGGGGTGAAGCCCTACCCTACAATGAGCAGTTCTTC.

This chain connects TRBV7-6 to TRBJ1-1; D uncertain. CDR3 length: 12 residues. Germline lookup yields CDR1 SGHVS and CDR2 FNYEAQ. V was shortened by 6 bases and J by 3 bases, with 8 bases between the two germline ends. In DNA form, the CDR3 reads TGTGCCAGCAGAGACTCGGACACTGAAGCTTTCTTT. Translation gives CASRDSDTEAFF.

This clonotype has more than one count but fewer than ten. CDR3 amino acids: CASTLGRRGSNEQFF. The CDR3, as DNA: TGTGCCAGCACCTTGGGGCGAAGGGGATCCAATGAGCAGTTCTTC. V and J are TRBV12-3 or TRBV12-4 and TRBJ2-1; possibly TRBD1 for D (5 bases). V was clipped by 7 bases and J by 6 bases, with 19 bases between them. The CDR3 runs 15 residues.

This clonotype was counted many times. The chain couples TRBV6-1 to TRBJ2-3, with TRBD2 matching over 14 bases. This CDR3 is built from 15 residues. Looked up from germline, CDR1 is MNHNS and CDR2 is SASEGT. The V gene end was trimmed by 6 bases and the J gene end by 4 bases; junction bases not matched to a gene: 3. In DNA, the CDR3 is TGTGCCAGCAGGACGACTAGCGGGGGGGCAGATACGCAGTATTTT. Translating it yields CASRTTSGGADTQYF.

This clonotype was detected a few times. The CDR3 region is CASSYWDRGTLLFF. The DNA of the CDR3 is TGTGCCAGCAGCTACTGGGACAGGGGGACGCTCCTGTTTTTT. This chain connects TRBV12-3 or TRBV12-4 to TRBJ1-4, with 11 bases aligning to TRBD1. The CDR3 spans 14 residues. After removal of 6 bases from V and 14 bases from J, the junction contained 11 bases not matched to a gene.

This clonotype was seen only a few times. The rearrangement uses TRBV20-1 and TRBJ2-1; 14 nucleotides line up with TRBD2. CDR1 and CDR2 from the germline V gene are DFQATT and SNEGSKA (reference sequence). The CDR3 spans 16 residues. Unmatched junction bases numbered 10, after V lost 4 bases and J lost 8 bases. The CDR3 nucleotides read TGCAGTGCTAACCCCGGGACTAGCGGGAGATTCGATGAGCAGTTCTTC. Translation: CSANPGTSGRFDEQFF.

This clonotype was recorded at least ten times. V gene TRBV7-2 combines with J gene TRBJ1-5, with TRBD1 matching over 9 bases. Germline V gives CDR1 SGHTA, CDR2 FQGNSA. The CDR3 totals 16 residues. V dropped 5 bases and J dropped 5; count of bases not matched to a gene: 10. The CDR3 DNA reads as TGTGCCAGCAGCCGTGTATCGGGACAGGGTTATCAGCCCCAGCATTTT. Encoded protein: CASSRVSGQGYQPQHF.

Comment on this clonotype: It is unclear where the CDR3 begins or ends on the DNA, so no DNA is shown, and the CDR3 is as TCRdb lists it. V and J are TRBV29-1 and TRBJ1-5; TRBD1, the table's D call, was not compared with the DNA. Both ends counted, the CDR3 spans 14 residues. The germline V gene has CDR1 SQVTM and CDR2 ANQGSEA. Here the CDR3 reads CSRSSGQASWPQHF.

This clonotype appeared many times. V usage is TRBV7-2 and J usage is TRBJ2-3, with D tentatively TRBD1 (5 bases). V was pared by 5 bases and J by 0 bases, with 12 bases between. This CDR3 is 15 amino acids long. Per germline, CDR1 SGHTA and CDR2 FQGNSA. CDR3 DNA: TGTGCCAGCAGCCCCTCGAGACAGAGCACAGATACGCAGTATTTT. Translating it yields CASSPSRQSTDTQYF.

This clonotype was detected a few times. The chain employs TRBV6-1 and TRBJ2-2; TRBD1 might be the D (6 bases). The CDR3 is 15 amino acids. Germline CDR1 MNHNS, CDR2 SASEGT. The V end was cut by 6 bases, the J end by 11 bases, with 22 bases between. The CDR3 nucleotides are TGTGCCAGCAGAGCCGTCACAGGGCAACCGGTAGAGCTGTTTTTT. Protein sequence: CASRAVTGQPVELFF.

This clonotype occurred many times. The V call is TRBV28, the J call TRBJ1-2; D gene unclear. The CDR3 has 11 amino acids. Germline V gene data show CDR1 as MDHEN and CDR2 as SYDVKM. V lost 8 bases, J lost 8 bases, and 12 bases lay in between. CDR3 region: CASETREGYTF. The CDR3 region has the DNA TGTGCCAGCGAAACCCGTGAAGGCTACACCTTC.

The chain recombines TRBV11-3 with TRBJ2-5, with TRBD2 identical over 9 bases. CDR3 length equals 16 residues. Germline V gives CDR1 SGHNT, CDR2 YENEEA. The V segment lost 0 bases and the J segment 4 bases; nucleotides outside the gene matches: 6. CDR3 sequence reads: CASSLDISGSPETQYF. In DNA, the CDR3 is TGTGCCAGCAGCTTAGATATTAGCGGGAGTCCAGAGACCCAGTACTTC.

V is TRBV6-5 and J is TRBJ2-3, with a tentative D call TRBD1 (5 bases). The V and J ends lost 0 bases and 5 bases respectively, with 12 bases between them. The germline V gene encodes CDR1 MNHEY and CDR2 SVGAGI. CDR3 size: 15 residues. CDR3 DNA sequence: TGTGCCAGCAGTTACTCGGACACCCTCGGAGATACGCAGTATTTT. Protein: CASSYSDTLGDTQYF.

The V and J genes are TRBV6-5 and TRBJ2-5; TRBD1 matches 7 bases. The CDR3 sequence is 14 residues long. With V trimmed by 5 bases and J by 1 base, 4 bases remained unmatched. Per the germline V gene, CDR1 is MNHEY and CDR2 is SVGAGI. Here the CDR3 DNA reads TGTGCCAGCAGTATGGGGACAGCCCAAGAGACCCAGTACTTC. As protein: CASSMGTAQETQYF.

The V gene is TRBV2, the J gene TRBJ1-2, with D maybe TRBD1 (6 bases). Trimming cost V 6 bases and J 8 bases, with 19 bases left between them. CDR3 length: 14 amino acids. Germline V CDR1 and CDR2: SNHLY, FYNNEI. CDR3 sequence reads: CASSDIFGTSGYTF. DNA for the CDR3: TGTGCCAGCAGCGACATATTCGGGACAAGCGGCTACACCTTC.

The chain uses TRBV5-4 and TRBJ2-1, with 8 bases fitting TRBD1. Germline V CDR1 and CDR2: SGHNT, YYREEE (reference sequence). V shed 1 base and J 6 bases; nucleotides not matched to a gene: 6. This CDR3 has 15 residues. CDR3 in amino acids: CASSLMGQEFNEQFF. CDR3 nucleotide sequence: TGTGCCAGCAGCTTGATGGGACAGGAGTTCAATGAGCAGTTCTTC.

This clonotype was recorded many times. The chain carries TRBV6-2 or TRBV6-3 and TRBJ2-1; TRBD2 agrees at 14 bases. Losses at the gene ends were 5 bases for V and 5 bases for J; bases not matched to a gene: 5. In germline, CDR1 is MNHEY, CDR2 SVGEGT. The CDR3 loop spans 16 amino acids. CDR3 DNA sequence: TGTGCCAGCAGTGAGGGACTAGCGGGAGTCCACAATGAGCAGTTCTTC. This encodes CASSEGLAGVHNEQFF.

This clonotype was detected only a few times. The chain joins TRBV5-5 to TRBJ2-1, with TRBD2 matching over 7 bases. Trimming at V came to 0 bases and at J to 12 bases, leaving 9 bases not matched to a gene. Germline V CDR1 and CDR2: SGHKS, YYEKEE (reference sequence). CDR3 length equals 14 residues. The CDR3 DNA is TGTGCCAGCAGCTTGGTTGCGGGAGAAGTAAGGCAGTTCTTC. Its translation: CASSLVAGEVRQFF.

The V and J genes are TRBV7-9 and TRBJ2-1; tentatively, D is TRBD1 or TRBD2 (7 bases each). Germline lookup yields CDR1 SEHNR and CDR2 FQNEAQ (reference sequence). The CDR3 consists of 16 residues. Trimming removed 4 bases from V and 2 bases from J, with 15 bases in between. The DNA of the CDR3 is TGTGCCAGCAGCTCGGCTCAGGGGGGGACCTACAATGAGCAGTTCTTC. It encodes CASSSAQGGTYNEQFF.

This clonotype was seen more than once but under ten times. V and J are TRBV4-3 and TRBJ2-3; perhaps TRBD1 as D (5 bases). V lost 0 bases, J lost 2 bases, and 18 bases lay in between. The CDR3 extends over 18 amino acids. Looked up from germline, CDR1 is LGHNA and CDR2 is YSLEER. The DNA for the CDR3 is TGCGCCAGCAGCCAAGATCCCCTGACAGTTACTTACACAGATACGCAGTATTTT. This codes for CASSQDPLTVTYTDTQYF.

This clonotype was picked up a small number of times. The chain uses TRBV4-3 and TRBJ2-3, with TRBD2 identical over 9 bases. Germline V gene sequence: CDR1 LGHNA, CDR2 YSLEER. Trimming took 2 bases from V and 4 from J; bases not matched to a gene: 4. The length of the CDR3 is 15 residues. DNA for the CDR3: TGCGCCAGCAGCCAAATAGGACTAGCGCCAGATACGCAGTATTTT. Protein: CASSQIGLAPDTQYF.

The chain has TRBV12-3 or TRBV12-4 and TRBJ1-1; a weak D match, TRBD1 (6 bases). This CDR3 is built from 14 residues. Trimming pared 8 bases from V and 4 bases from J, leaving 17 bases between. CDR3 sequence (DNA): TGTGCCAGCTTACTCATGCAGGGGAGCACTGAAGCTTTCTTT. As protein: CASLLMQGSTEAFF.